This T cell receptor beta chain was captured in a study of blood T cell repertoires in COVID-19 (dated by TCRdb to 2018 to 2020). In terms of the full investigation: The collaborator samples originated in the United States, Italy and Spain and spanned the acute and convalescent phases of COVID-19. The material from the prospective study consisted of cDNA or gDNA derived from T cells, B-cell-depleted T cells, or PBMCs. Deeply sampled blood TCRbeta repertoires from subjects exposed to, actively infected with, or recovered from COVID-19 were included in the dataset. The repertoires were released in a freely available public database intended as a resource for research on the immune response to SARS-CoV-2. Samples were obtained from the ongoing ImmuneRACE study (first 160 participants) and from 1,254 subjects provided by 6 global collaborators. Nearly every sample came with metadata listing a de-identified subject ID, COVID-19 status, age in years and sex. Where HLA class I and class II types were available, the types were taken from metadata supplied by the sample provider, not from assay-based typing.

TCRbeta CDR3 regions were amplified from genomic DNA by means of the immunoSEQ Assay, a bias-controlled multiplex PCR. The study's own analysis went as follows. The number of nucleated cells in each sample was estimated by amplification of reference gene primers within the assay. To quantify the absolute abundance of each unique TCRbeta CDR3 rearrangement, sequence reads were collapsed and filtered. Productive Simpson clonality was computed per sample as the square root of Simpson's diversity index over productive rearrangements. TCRdb re-hosts the immuneACCESS table, in-frame sequences only. Its copies lack some clones; in the studies checked, an unresolved V gene accounts for under half of them, and the cause for the rest is not known. V and J calls and clone size are as listed in that table; D and trimming were resolved from the DNA. This sample comprises under 65,000 clones, just under 90% of them detected only once. The ten largest clones add up to about 1.4% of the sample.

The research as a whole found: How much clinical and demographic metadata was included differed by source and by participant, and the metadata was provided uncurated.

The collaborating institutions used their own protocols to collect whole blood in K2EDTA tubes. For TCRbeta analysis, collaborators shipped samples as frozen whole blood, isolated PBMCs, or DNA extracted from either of those sample types. A remark on this clone: Its specific antigen is unknown. Base qualities are missing; no much larger clone stands one base away.

The source is a man aged 55 to 70 with acute or convalescent COVID-19. The sequenced sample consisted of peripheral blood.

The DNA sequence reads TGCGCCAGCAGCCAAGATCTCCCGATGGCAGGGGGCTACACCGGGGAGCTGTTTTTT. Translated, it reads CASSQDLPMAGGYTGELFF. This sequence uses TRBV4-3 and TRBJ2-2; 8 central bases correspond to TRBD1. V is cut back by 0 bases and J by 3 bases, with 12 bases in the junction unmatched. CDR1 and CDR2 are read off the germline V gene as LGHNA and YSLEER. From its cysteine to its phenylalanine, the CDR3 spans 19 amino acids. CDR3 DNA only is kept here, 57 bases in frame from base 1.